This TCR beta chain was recorded in a study of blood T cell repertoires in COVID-19. Study-level information: Samples representing acute and convalescent COVID-19 were sourced from the United States, Italy and Spain.

Germline V gene sequence: CDR1 MNHEY, CDR2 SMNVEV (reference sequence). The CDR3 extends over 16 amino acids. V shed 2 bases and J 3 bases; nucleotides not matched to a gene: 5. Per the original methods: Estimates of nucleated cell counts were drawn from the amplification of reference gene primers. Sequenced by immunoSEQ multiplex PCR; TCRdb stores in-frame clones only, minus some. V and J calls and clone size come straight from that table; D and trimming were deduced from the DNA. Of fewer than 250,000 clones in the sample, 88% were seen once. Clinical history reported by participants formed the basis on which cohorts were assigned.

This TCR was recovered from a woman in her forties or fifties with acute COVID-19. This chain uses TRBV27 with TRBJ2-1, with 9 bases that match TRBD2. Sequencing was performed on PBMCs or T cells enriched from blood (not recorded which). The CDR3 loop is CASSLTTSGDYNEQFF. The CDR3 DNA is TGTGCCAGCAGTTTAACGACTAGCGGAGACTACAATGAGCAGTTCTTC.